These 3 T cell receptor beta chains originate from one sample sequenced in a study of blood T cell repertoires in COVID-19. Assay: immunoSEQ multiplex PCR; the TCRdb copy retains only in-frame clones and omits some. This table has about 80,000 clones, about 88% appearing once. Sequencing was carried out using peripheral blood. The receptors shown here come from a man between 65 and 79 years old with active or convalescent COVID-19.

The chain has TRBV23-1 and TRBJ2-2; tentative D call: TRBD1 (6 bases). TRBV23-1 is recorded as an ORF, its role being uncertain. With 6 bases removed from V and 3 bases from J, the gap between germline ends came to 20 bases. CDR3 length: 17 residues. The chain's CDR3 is CASRQTTGTSDTGELFF. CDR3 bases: TGCGCCAGCAGGCAGACCACAGGGACCTCGGACACCGGGGAGCTGTTTTTT.

The CDR3 region has the DNA TGTGCCAGCAGCTTTGGGACAGGGAATCAGCCCCAGCATTTT. Translation gives CASSFGTGNQPQHF. The chain joins TRBV5-4 to TRBJ1-5, with 9 bases identical to TRBD1. This CDR3 contains 14 residues. V trimming: 2 bases; J trimming: 4 bases; junction bases outside the gene matches: 1. Germline V CDR1 and CDR2: SGHNT, YYREEE (reference sequence).

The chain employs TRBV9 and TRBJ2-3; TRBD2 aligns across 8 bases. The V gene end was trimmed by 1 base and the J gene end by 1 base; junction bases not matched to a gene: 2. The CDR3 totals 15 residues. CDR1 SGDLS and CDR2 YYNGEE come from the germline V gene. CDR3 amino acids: CASSVQAGGTDTQYF. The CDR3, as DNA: TGTGCCAGCAGCGTACAAGCGGGGGGCACAGATACGCAGTATTTT.